What follows are 3 T cell receptor beta chains derived from one specimen sequenced in a study of cytomegalovirus exposure and HLA in healthy donors. 60 Vbeta and 13 Jbeta primers were used in PCR. TCRdb keeps only in-frame clones here, not all; method: immunoSEQ multiplex PCR. The data contain under 200,000 clones, around 68% of them singletons. Sequencing input: PBMCs. The receptor source for this set is a man aged 40-55 years in good health and CMV-seronegative.

The chain has TRBV6-6 and TRBJ2-7, with 7 bases that match TRBD2. V was clipped by 0 bases and J by 6 bases; unmatched bases: 2. CDR1 is MNHNY, CDR2 SVGAGI, per germline (reference sequence). CDR3 length equals 13 residues. This chain's CDR3 is CASSYSGGTEQYF. Written as DNA, the CDR3 is TGTGCCAGCAGTTACTCCGGGGGGACCGAGCAGTACTTC.

The V call is TRBV30, the J call TRBJ1-3; D uncertain. Per the germline V gene, CDR1 is GTSNPN and CDR2 is SVGIG (reference sequence). Trimming removed 7 bases at V and 4 bases at J, with 17 bases between. The CDR3 sequence is 14 residues long. The CDR3: CASNQGDQGNTIYF. CDR3 nucleotide sequence: TGTGCCTCAAATCAAGGAGACCAGGGAAACACCATATATTTT.

The chain is built from TRBV19 and TRBJ1-2, with 10 bases matching TRBD1. CDR1 and CDR2 (germline): LNHDA, SQIVND (reference sequence). The V segment lost 6 bases and the J segment 1 base; nucleotides outside the gene matches: 5. CDR3 length: 15 residues. Here the CDR3 DNA reads TGTGCCAGTAGACCGGACAGGGGGAATAACTATGGCTACACCTTC. Translation gives CASRPDRGNNYGYTF. The whole variable domain, filled in from reference TRBV19 and TRBJ1-2, reads DGGITQSPKYLFRKEGQNVTLSCEQNLNHDAMYWYRQDPGQGLRLIYYSQIVNDFQKGDIAEGYSVSREKKESFPLTVTSAQKNPTAFYLCASRPDRGNNYGYTFGSGTRLTVV.